The next 20 T cell receptor beta chains were all read from a single sample in a study of T-cell reconstitution after alpha-beta-depleted transplantation in children. Library preparation (for TCRbeta) was performed with unique molecular identifiers. TCRdb redid the calling of the PCR reads with MiXCR, one entry per CDR3 protein. The sample lists under 50,000 distinct CDR3 sequences; around 53% were seen once. The sample consisted of peripheral blood, taken before TCRalphabeta/CD19-depleted stem cell transplant. The receptors come from a boy younger than two with SCID, due to receive a stem cell transplant.

The chain recombines TRBV5-1 with TRBJ2-2; a possible D gene is TRBD1 (5 bases). The CDR3 loop spans 15 amino acids. The V and J ends lost 4 bases and 5 bases respectively, with 15 bases between them. Germline V gene lookup returns CDR1 SGHRS and CDR2 YFSETQ. The CDR3 DNA follows: TGCGCCAGCAGCCCGGGCCTACAGGCGACCGGGGAGCTGTTTTTT. Protein product: CASSPGLQATGELFF.

This chain joins TRBV7-2 and TRBJ1-1; D gene uncertain. This CDR3 is built from 9 residues. CDR1 is SGHTA, CDR2 FQGNSA, per germline. With 8 bases removed from V and 8 bases from J, the gap between germline ends came to 6 bases. The CDR3: CASPGEAFF. CDR3 sequence (DNA): TGTGCCAGCCCGGGGGAAGCTTTCTTT.

This chain joins TRBV5-4 and TRBJ2-5; D not certain. The CDR3 loop spans 14 amino acids. Deletions cut 1 base from V and 4 bases from J, with 11 bases between. Germline V CDR1 and CDR2: SGHNT, YYREEE (reference sequence). CDR3 amino acids: CASSLKSLRETQYF. The CDR3 DNA is TGTGCCAGCAGCTTGAAGTCTCTCAGAGAGACCCAGTACTTC.

This clonotype was counted only a few times. The genes are TRBV6-1 and TRBJ2-2; 12 bases line up with TRBD2. The CDR3 has 15 residues. Germline CDR1 reads MNHNS; CDR2 reads SASEGT. J was trimmed by 2 bases and V by 8 bases; bases with no gene match: 3. The CDR3 loop is CASGTSGFNTGELFF. Here the CDR3 DNA reads TGTGCCAGCGGGACTAGCGGGTTTAACACCGGGGAGCTGTTTTTT.

This clonotype has more than one count but fewer than ten. The chain employs TRBV7-3 and TRBJ1-1; 7 positions agree with TRBD1. The trim removed 5 bases at V and 0 bases at J, leaving 12 bases unmatched. The CDR3 totals 17 residues. Germline loops: CDR1 SGHTA, CDR2 FQGTGA. This CDR3 is CASSPYDREGVNTEAFF. CDR3 in DNA: TGTGCCAGCAGCCCGTACGACAGGGAGGGTGTGAACACTGAAGCTTTCTTT. The entire variable domain, with the rest obtained from reference TRBV7-3 and TRBJ1-1, is as follows: GAGVSQTPSNKVTEKGKYVELRCDPISGHTALYWYRQSLGQGPEFLIYFQGTGAADDSGLPNDRFFAVRPEGSVSTLKIQRTERGDSAVYLCASSPYDREGVNTEAFFGQGTRLTVV.

This clonotype has a single count. The chain employs TRBV4-3 and TRBJ2-7; no reliable D call. There are 14 residues in the CDR3. Germline loops: CDR1 LGHNA, CDR2 YSLEER. V was shortened by 1 base and J by 2 bases, with 9 bases between the two germline ends. The CDR3 here is CASSQAYTPYEQYF. As DNA, the CDR3 is TGCGCCAGCAGCCAAGCGTACACGCCCTACGAGCAGTACTTC.

The chain has TRBV19 and TRBJ1-4; no clear D. The germline CDR1 and CDR2 sequences are LNHDA and SQIVND (reference sequence). The CDR3 has 13 amino acids. V was cut by 8 bases and J by 5 bases, with 12 bases left in between. CDR3 residues: CASQRNSNEKLFF. CDR3 DNA: TGTGCCAGTCAACGCAACTCGAATGAAAAACTGTTTTTT.

The rearrangement joins TRBV4-1 to TRBJ2-7; possibly TRBD2 for D (5 bases). V gave up 2 bases and J gave up 3 bases, with 14 bases separating them. Germline V gene lookup returns CDR1 MGHRA and CDR2 YSYEKL. The CDR3 extends over 15 amino acids. The CDR3 here is CASSQFQLAYYEQYF. The CDR3 region has the DNA TGCGCCAGCAGCCAATTCCAGCTAGCATACTACGAGCAGTACTTC.

This clonotype has just one count. V and J are TRBV4-1 and TRBJ2-3, with a tentative D call TRBD1 (5 bases). Looked up from germline, CDR1 is MGHRA and CDR2 is YSYEKL. This CDR3 is built from 13 residues. V lost 5 bases and J 0 bases, leaving 6 bases between the germline ends. The CDR3 loop reads CASSSGSTDTQYF. The CDR3 coding sequence is TGCGCCAGCAGCTCAGGGAGCACAGATACGCAGTATTTT.

The V and J genes are TRBV13 and TRBJ1-2, with D hard to call. V shed 5 bases and J shed 5 bases, with 9 bases lying between them. Germline V gene lookup returns CDR1 PRHDT and CDR2 FYEKMQ (reference sequence). The CDR3 covers 12 residues. CDR3 DNA sequence: TGTGCCAGCAGCGCCCCAACGTATGGCTACACCTTC. Its translation: CASSAPTYGYTF.

A few counts support this clonotype. The chain employs TRBV5-4 and TRBJ2-3, with TRBD1 identical over 7 bases. CDR1 and CDR2 from the germline V gene are SGHNT and YYREEE (reference sequence). Trimming at V came to 4 bases and at J to 1 base, leaving 6 bases not matched to a gene. There are 15 residues in the CDR3. CDR3 protein: CASSQPGQRTDTQYF. In DNA form, the CDR3 reads TGTGCCAGCAGCCAACCGGGACAGCGCACAGATACGCAGTATTTT. The full variable domain, rest sourced from reference TRBV5-4 and TRBJ2-3, is ETGVTQSPTHLIKTRGQQVTLRCSSQSGHNTVSWYQQALGQGPQFIFQYYREEENGRGNFPPRFSGLQFPNYSSELNVNALELDDSALYLCASSQPGQRTDTQYFGPGTRLTVL.

A few counts support this clonotype. The CDR3 is CASSPEQGYEQYF. As DNA, the CDR3 is TGCGCCAGCAGCCCGGAACAGGGCTACGAGCAGTACTTC. The gene calls are TRBV5-1 and TRBJ2-7; D may be TRBD1 (6 bases). The CDR3 runs to 13 residues. V dropped 4 bases and J dropped 3 bases, with 11 bases sitting between them. Germline assignment: CDR1 SGHRS and CDR2 YFSETQ.

The rearrangement uses TRBV5-1 and TRBJ1-2; no clear D gene. CDR3 size: 12 residues. The V end was cut by 2 bases, the J end by 4 bases, with 6 bases between. Germline V CDR1 and CDR2: SGHRS, YFSETQ. The CDR3 region is CASSFDLYGYTF. DNA for the CDR3: TGCGCCAGCAGCTTCGACCTCTATGGCTACACCTTC.

The rearrangement uses TRBV14 and TRBJ2-1, with D perhaps assigned TRBD1 or TRBD2 (5 bases each). V lost 3 bases, J lost 6 bases, and 15 bases lay in between. There are 15 residues in the CDR3. Germline values: CDR1 SGHDN, CDR2 FVKESK. CDR3 coding DNA: TGTGCCAGCAGCCAGGGACCGCCGATGTTCAATGAGCAGTTCTTC. It is translated as CASSQGPPMFNEQFF.

At least ten counts were recorded for this clonotype. V and J are TRBV3-1 and TRBJ1-3; D perhaps matches TRBD1 (5 bases). The CDR3 contains 15 residues. V lost 1 base and J 2 bases, leaving 9 bases between the germline ends. Germline CDR1 and CDR2: LGHDT and YNNKEL (reference sequence). In DNA, the CDR3 is TGTGCCAGCAGCCAAGGCGTGGGGCCTGGAAACACCATATATTTT. This codes for CASSQGVGPGNTIYF.

The table lists this clonotype with a few counts. The J gene is TRBJ2-1, the V gene TRBV7-2; D is undetermined. This CDR3 region has 15 residues. The germline gives CDR1 SGHTA, CDR2 FQGNSA. V dropped 5 bases and J dropped 0 bases, with 11 bases sitting between them. The CDR3: CASSKTVPSYNEQFF. For the CDR3, the DNA is TGTGCCAGCAGCAAAACTGTTCCCTCCTACAATGAGCAGTTCTTC.

About this clonotype itself: Relative to the germline gene, one junction end is altered; a read error may explain this. CDR3 sequence: CASSLEGRSYNEQSF. Here the CDR3 DNA reads TGTGCCAGCAGCTTAGAGGGCAGATCCTACAATGAGCAGTCCTTC. The chain has TRBV11-2 and TRBJ2-1; D not certain. Germline CDR1 and CDR2: SGHAT and FQNNGV. The CDR3 covers 15 residues.

The J gene is TRBJ1-1, the V gene TRBV5-1; 7 nucleotides match TRBD1. Losses at the gene ends were 5 bases for V and 6 bases for J; bases not matched to a gene: 10. Per the germline V gene, CDR1 is SGHRS and CDR2 is YFSETQ. The CDR3 is made up of 14 amino acids. CDR3 sequence: CASSLDRVGAEAFF. DNA of the CDR3: TGCGCCAGCAGTTTAGACAGGGTCGGGGCTGAAGCTTTCTTT.

This clonotype was counted ten times or more. The chain recombines TRBV7-2 with TRBJ1-6, with TRBD1 as a possible D gene (6 bases). The ends were cut back, 5 bases at V and 10 bases at J, with 15 bases in the middle. Germline values: CDR1 SGHTA, CDR2 FQGNSA. The CDR3 consists of 14 residues. Here the CDR3 reads CASSVSGEGSPLHF. For the CDR3, the DNA is TGTGCCAGCAGCGTGTCAGGGGAGGGGTCACCCCTCCACTTT. The full variable domain, with the rest looked up from reference TRBV7-2 and TRBJ1-6, is GAGVSQSPSNKVTEKGKDVELRCDPISGHTALYWYRQSLGQGLEFLIYFQGNSAPDKSGLPSDRFSAERTGGSVSTLTIQRTQQEDSAVYLCASSVSGEGSPLHFGNGTRLTVT.

This clonotype was seen more than once but under ten times. The chain recombines TRBV3-1 with TRBJ2-7, with 11 bases aligning to TRBD2. V lost 2 bases to trimming and J lost 4 bases; unmatched junction nucleotides: 4. Germline V gene lookup returns CDR1 LGHDT and CDR2 YNNKEL (reference sequence). The CDR3 runs 15 residues. CDR3 nucleotides: TGTGCCAGCAGCCAAAATAGCGGGGGGGTTTACGAGCAGTACTTC. Its translation is CASSQNSGGVYEQYF.